This record concerns one T cell receptor beta chain sequence. Its specificity is not known. This entry belongs to a study of T cell responses to AZD1222 COVID-19 vaccine. Study results and caveats: With two AZD1222 doses given, Spike-specific TCR breadth and depth both rose. Variant regions that are unmutated are reportedly the target of nearly half of spike-specific TCRs. Of the AZD1222 recipients, only 5 or 6 were seropositive at baseline.

Clones were sequenced by immunoSEQ multiplex PCR, and TCRdb holds only the in-frame ones, with some missing. There are about 99,000 clones in the sample; 90% to 95% occur only once, and 8% to 8.5% lies in the top ten. Germline loops: CDR1 SGDLS, CDR2 YYNGEE. The CDR3 covers 13 residues. Trimming took 4 bases from V and 5 from J, leaving 9 bases between them. Material: peripheral blood, obtained 28 days after the second AZD1222 dose. This sequence joins TRBV9 and TRBJ2-2, with D possibly TRBD2 on 5 matching bases. The receptor's source is an adult who received the AZD1222 COVID-19 vaccine. CDR3 sequence: CASSTRETGELFF. CDR3 DNA: TGTGCCAGCAGCACTAGAGAGACCGGGGAGCTGTTTTTT.